The entry below gives a single T cell receptor beta chain sequence along with its context. Profiled with immunoSEQ multiplex PCR; TCRdb holds only in-frame clones, not every one. The data hold around 58,000 clones, with about 89% observed a single time. The data originate from a study of OX40 agonist ivuxolimab in advanced cancers. Overall study: Patients undergoing dose escalation presented with hepatocellular carcinoma, melanoma, renal cell or head and neck cancer.

Patients with autoimmune history or systemic immunosuppression were excluded. CDR1 is SGHRS, CDR2 YFSETQ, per germline. This CDR3 comprises 16 residues. Germline trimming cut 4 bases from V and 5 bases from J; bases unmatched to any gene: 8. This specimen was CD4+ or CD8+ T cells sorted from blood, taken in a trial of the OX40 agonist ivuxolimab. This sequence originates from an adult with an advanced solid tumor such as melanoma, head and neck, liver or kidney cancer. The chain has TRBV5-1 and TRBJ2-3; TRBD2 agrees at 12 bases. CDR3 coding DNA: TGCGCCAGCAGCCGTACTAGCGGGAGGTCTGGAGATACGCAGTATTTT. It translates to CASSRTSGRSGDTQYF.